Listed below are T cell receptor beta chains from one sample, sequenced in a study of blood T cell repertoires in COVID-19. The assay was immunoSEQ multiplex PCR, and TCRdb's table has in-frame clones only and misses some. The sample has under 450,000 clones, about nine tenths seen once. Sequencing used peripheral blood. These receptors were obtained from a woman aged 45 to 65 with COVID-19, enrolled during active disease. The conserved cysteine and the conserved F or W are not part of the CDR3 here.

J: TRBJ1-2; V: TRBV2; CDR3: ASINTGGYGYT
J: TRBJ2-3; V: TRBV28; CDR3: ASSLLGAGTDTQY
J: TRBJ2-3; V: TRBV7-9; CDR3: ASRFTGDTQY
J: TRBJ2-3; V: TRBV7-2; CDR3: ASSLASGQMTATDTQY
J: TRBJ2-3; V: TRBV15; CDR3: ATSYGTSGTDTQY
J: TRBJ1-4; V: TRBV6-6; CDR3: ASSRQGASANEKLF
J: TRBJ2-1; V: TRBV5-6; CDR3: ASSSLSGGRHNEQF
J: TRBJ1-1; V: TRBV6-5; CDR3: ASSSSLDRPGAF
J: TRBJ2-3; V: TRBV6-6; CDR3: ASSYSGSTDTQY
J: TRBJ1-2; V: TRBV13; CDR3: ASSWGGAGLSYT
J: TRBJ1-2; V: TRBV11-2; CDR3: ASTSGQGRTWNGYT
J: TRBJ1-3; V: TRBV19; CDR3: ASTHGGGNTIY
J: TRBJ1-1; V: TRBV12-3/TRBV12-4; CDR3: ASSLSTEAF
J: TRBJ2-7; V: TRBV5-1; CDR3: ASSNLPDSSYEQY
J: TRBJ2-5; V: TRBV24-1; CDR3: ATSSTGSQETQY
J: TRBJ1-1; V: TRBV4-1; CDR3: ASSTPGAGTEAF
J: TRBJ1-1; V: TRBV6-5; CDR3: ASSYSKGMGTEAF
J: TRBJ1-1; V: TRBV11-2; CDR3: ASSRGGFLNTEAF
J: TRBJ1-1; V: TRBV19; CDR3: ASSGWNRENTEAF
J: TRBJ1-2; V: TRBV7-3; CDR3: ASSLLGTGDGYT
J: TRBJ2-1; V: TRBV19; CDR3: ASSPQRGSHNEQF
J: TRBJ2-3; V: TRBV4-1; CDR3: ASSLGAYTDTQY
J: TRBJ2-1; V: TRBV10-3; CDR3: AISERGEDEQF
J: TRBJ1-5; V: TRBV6-5; CDR3: ASRGGNNQPQH
J: TRBJ2-1; V: TRBV18; CDR3: ASSSLTSGSSYNEQF
J: TRBJ1-1; V: TRBV11-1; CDR3: ASSPRDRGWTEAF
J: TRBJ2-5; V: TRBV19; CDR3: ASSGSGGKETQY
J: TRBJ1-1; V: TRBV6-5; CDR3: ASTQTGTNTEAF
J: TRBJ1-1; V: TRBV9; CDR3: ASSPRGGVGTEAF
J: TRBJ2-7; V: TRBV7-6; CDR3: ASSPKGAGGTGDYEQY
J: TRBJ1-6; V: TRBV5-4; CDR3: ASSLLGQGRSPLH
J: TRBJ1-2; V: TRBV6-5; CDR3: ASSYSPGGGYGYT
J: TRBJ2-3; V: TRBV30; CDR3: ARSTGFGDTQY
J: TRBJ1-2; V: TRBV5-6; CDR3: ASSPGTDTYGYT
J: TRBJ1-2; V: TRBV5-1; CDR3: ASRPGPGGNYGYT
J: TRBJ2-5; V: TRBV10-2; CDR3: ASSQTGLETQY
J: TRBJ1-2; V: TRBV2; CDR3: ASSPGQGVTNT
J: TRBJ2-2; V: TRBV2; CDR3: ASRQGAGGELF
J: TRBJ1-5; V: TRBV19; CDR3: ASSDGVNQPQH
J: TRBJ2-2; V: TRBV7-7; CDR3: ASSLASGGGAGELF
J: TRBJ2-1; V: TRBV7-9; CDR3: ASSRPGLNGEQF
J: TRBJ1-2; V: TRBV28; CDR3: ASASHEGGGYGYT
J: TRBJ2-2; V: TRBV6-5; CDR3: ASKTATTGELF
J: TRBJ1-1; V: TRBV9; CDR3: ASSEGPGVEAF
J: TRBJ1-1; V: TRBV6-5; CDR3: ASSYEEGRLEAF
J: TRBJ1-5; V: TRBV19; CDR3: ASSNLAGGSQPQH
J: TRBJ2-1; V: TRBV2; CDR3: ASSVGGDEQF
J: TRBJ2-7; V: TRBV30; CDR3: AWSFWGQADSYEQY